This T cell receptor beta chain was sequenced in a study of vaccination effects on CD4 cells after COVID-19. Study-level findings and limits: Late post-vaccination, clones induced by infection and those induced by vaccine underwent marked clonal contraction.

Repertoires were generated with immunoSEQ multiplex PCR, while TCRdb's copy carries only in-frame clones and drops some. Of approximately 82,000 clones listed, roughly 80% were seen once; the top ten hold roughly 1.7%. Per the germline V gene, CDR1 is SGHTA and CDR2 is FQGNSA. V was shortened by 2 bases and J by 0 bases, with 17 bases between the two germline ends. The CDR3 length is 17 residues. The ViraFEST assay expanded antigen-specific CD4+ T cells with viral peptide pools before sequencing. With approximately 10 days of culture completed, CD4+ T cells were isolated. This clone was observed once. The antigen remains unidentified.

The material sequenced was CD4+ T cells from PBMCs cultured with HCoV-229E spike peptides, taken before COVID-19 vaccination. The chain links TRBV7-2 to TRBJ2-7, with a possible D match to TRBD2 (5 bases). This TCR was sampled from a human donor who received a COVID-19 vaccine. Written as DNA, the CDR3 is TGTGCCAGCAGCTTAAGCGGATCGCGGGCTTTCTCCTACGAGCAGTACGTC. It codes for CASSLSGSRAFSYEQYV.